A single sample gave rise to the 22 T cell receptor beta chains below, sequenced in a study of cytomegalovirus exposure and HLA in healthy donors. Primers included in the PCR were 60 Vbeta and 13 Jbeta primers. Only in-frame clones appear in the TCRdb table, and some are missing; sequencing was by immunoSEQ multiplex PCR. The sample lists under 200,000 clones; 65% to 80% were seen once. Sequenced: PBMCs. The receptors come from a man aged 40-55 years in good health and CMV-seronegative.

This sequence joins TRBV4-3 and TRBJ2-7; 9 bases map to TRBD1. Germline V gene data show CDR1 as LGHNA and CDR2 as YSLEER. There are 15 residues in the CDR3. V shed 4 bases and J 2 bases; nucleotides not matched to a gene: 6. The CDR3 region is CASSLLTGGAYEQYF. The CDR3 DNA is TGCGCCAGCAGCCTCCTAACAGGGGGCGCCTACGAGCAGTACTTC.

The genes are TRBV9 and TRBJ2-7; 10 positions match TRBD2. Looked up from germline, CDR1 is SGDLS and CDR2 is YYNGEE. The CDR3 extends over 15 amino acids. Unmatched junction bases numbered 7, after V lost 3 bases and J lost 4 bases. The chain's CDR3 is CASSASGSINYEQYF. The CDR3 bases are TGTGCCAGCAGCGCTAGCGGGAGTATAAATTACGAGCAGTACTTC.

V usage is TRBV5-1 and J usage is TRBJ2-1, with 7 bases aligning to TRBD2. In germline, CDR1 is SGHRS, CDR2 YFSETQ. The CDR3 extends over 16 amino acids. Trimming removed 1 base from V and 6 bases from J; junction bases left unmatched: 10. CDR3: CASSLTAGVSPNEQFF. The CDR3 nucleotides are TGCGCCAGCAGCTTGACGGCGGGAGTGAGCCCCAATGAGCAGTTCTTC.

CDR3 DNA sequence: TGTGCCAGCAGCGTAGCCGGGAACACTGAAGCTTTCTTT. Its protein is CASSVAGNTEAFF. The chain couples TRBV9 to TRBJ1-1; D not resolved. V lost 0 bases and J 1 base, leaving 4 bases between the germline ends. In germline, CDR1 is SGDLS, CDR2 YYNGEE. CDR3 length equals 13 residues. Full variable domain (rest looked up from reference TRBV9 and TRBJ1-1): DSGVTQTPKHLITATGQRVTLRCSPRSGDLSVYWYQQSLDQGLQFLIQYYNGEERAKGNILERFSAQQFPDLHSELNLSSLELGDSALYFCASSVAGNTEAFFGQGTRLTVV.

This clone was counted only a few times. The J gene is TRBJ2-3, the V gene TRBV19; TRBD1 might be the D (5 bases). The CDR3 consists of 15 residues. The germline gives CDR1 LNHDA, CDR2 SQIVND (reference sequence). V lost 9 bases to trimming and J lost 2 bases, with 18 bases between them. DNA for the CDR3: TGTGCCAGCGATACAGGATTAGCAAACACAGATACGCAGTATTTT. It specifies CASDTGLANTDTQYF.

The CDR3 loop reads CASSDGDRGYNEQFF. The CDR3 nucleotides read TGTGCCAGCAGTGACGGTGATAGGGGATACAATGAGCAGTTCTTC. V is TRBV6-4 and J is TRBJ2-1, with D possibly matching TRBD1 (5 bases). The germline CDR1 and CDR2 sequences are MRHNA and SNTAGT. Trimming took 2 bases from V and 4 from J, leaving 12 bases between them. The CDR3 totals 15 residues.

The chain links TRBV27 to TRBJ2-7; TRBD1 matches at 9 bases. After removal of 3 bases from V and 3 bases from J, the junction contained 6 bases not matched to a gene. The CDR3 covers 15 residues. CDR1 is MNHEY, CDR2 SMNVEV, per germline (reference sequence). The CDR3 reads CASSFSGQGNYEQYF. The CDR3 DNA follows: TGTGCCAGCAGTTTCTCGGGACAGGGTAACTACGAGCAGTACTTC.

The V and J genes are TRBV28 and TRBJ1-5, with 8 bases matching TRBD1. The CDR3 sequence is 15 residues long. The germline gives CDR1 MDHEN, CDR2 SYDVKM. Trimming cost V 4 bases and J 7 bases; bases outside gene matches: 9. The CDR3 sequence is CASSSTGQGGQPQHF. In DNA, the CDR3 is TGTGCCAGCAGTTCGACAGGACAGGGCGGACAGCCCCAGCATTTT. Full variable domain (missing parts from reference TRBV28 and TRBJ1-5): DVKVTQSSRYLVKRTGEKVFLECVQDMDHENMFWYRQDPGLGLRLIYFSYDVKMKEKGDIPEGYSVSREKKERFSLILESASTNQTSMYLCASSSTGQGGQPQHFGDGTRLSIL.

V is TRBV21-1 and J is TRBJ2-5; the DNA was not used to check the table's D call, TRBD2. TRBV21-1 is an annotated pseudogene. CDR3 length: 15 residues. CDR3: CAALGGRQAQETQYF. The CDR3 nucleotides are TGTGCCGCCCTGGGGGGACGTCAAGCCCAAGAGACCCAGTACTTC.

This clone was seen a few times. This rearrangement joins TRBV29-1 to TRBJ1-3, with 7 bases identical to TRBD1. V lost 7 bases to trimming and J lost 1 base; unmatched junction nucleotides: 4. This CDR3 comprises 13 residues. CDR1 and CDR2 from the germline V gene are SQVTM and ANQGSEA. CDR3 sequence: CSARQGSGNTIYF. The CDR3 nucleotides are TGCAGCGCCCGACAGGGATCTGGAAACACCATATATTTT.

J is TRBJ2-4 and V is TRBV7-8; TRBD1 matches 8 bases. The CDR3 is made up of 13 amino acids. The germline CDR1 and CDR2 sequences are SGHVS and FQNEAQ. The trim removed 1 base at V and 7 bases at J, leaving 0 bases unmatched. The DNA for the CDR3 is TGTGCCAGCAGCTTAGGGACAGGGAACATTCAGTACTTC. It codes for CASSLGTGNIQYF.

This rearrangement joins TRBV6-1 to TRBJ2-3; TRBD2 matches at 7 bases. Per the germline V gene, CDR1 is MNHNS and CDR2 is SASEGT. CDR3 length: 10 amino acids. J was trimmed by 12 bases and V by 9 bases; bases with no gene match: 6. Here the CDR3 DNA reads TGTGCCAGGTGGGACTATGGACAGTATTTT. Its translation is CARWDYGQYF.

The chain has TRBV2 and TRBJ2-1, with 11 bases lining up with TRBD2. The CDR3 has 15 residues. V shed 8 bases, J shed 6 bases, and the junction held 9 bases outside the gene matches. Germline values: CDR1 SNHLY, CDR2 FYNNEI. The CDR3: CASSTGLADFNEQFF. The CDR3 DNA follows: TGTGCCAGCTCTACGGGACTAGCGGACTTCAATGAGCAGTTCTTC.

The chain is built from TRBV29-1 and TRBJ2-5, with 10 bases lining up with TRBD2. The J call may be incorrect, as the DNA end agrees better with TRBJ2-7. This CDR3 is built from 13 residues. In germline, CDR1 is SQVTM, CDR2 ANQGSEA. CDR3 sequence: CSVESGRAGEQYF. The CDR3 bases are TGCAGCGTTGAGAGCGGGAGGGCCGGCGAGCAGTACTTC.

The chain recombines TRBV27 with TRBJ2-1, with 11 bases identical to TRBD2. Per the germline V gene, CDR1 is MNHEY and CDR2 is SMNVEV (reference sequence). This CDR3 spans 15 amino acids. With 7 bases clipped from V and 3 bases from J, the junction kept 5 bases outside the gene matches. The CDR3 DNA reads TGTGCCAGCACCCTGGGGACTAGCGGCTACAATGAGCAGTTCTTC. This translates into CASTLGTSGYNEQFF.

The chain couples TRBV29-1 to TRBJ2-1; D is perhaps TRBD1 (5 bases). With 4 bases removed from V and 4 bases from J, the gap between germline ends came to 8 bases. In germline, CDR1 is SQVTM, CDR2 ANQGSEA. The CDR3 has 12 amino acids. The CDR3 loop is CSVGQKYNEQFF. In DNA form, the CDR3 reads TGCAGCGTTGGACAGAAATACAATGAGCAGTTCTTC.

The rearrangement links TRBV11-2 to TRBJ1-1; D remains ambiguous. Trimming took off 2 bases at V and 1 base at J, with 11 bases between the two ends. The germline gives CDR1 SGHAT, CDR2 FQNNGV. This CDR3 comprises 15 residues. CDR3 loop: CASSLRPFGNTEAFF. In nucleotides, the CDR3 is TGTGCCAGCAGCTTACGTCCGTTCGGGAACACTGAAGCTTTCTTT.

This chain links TRBV9 with TRBJ1-2; 9 nucleotides align to TRBD1. J gave up 3 bases and V 4 bases, and 7 bases lay outside the gene matches. The CDR3 is 15 amino acids. Germline assignment: CDR1 SGDLS and CDR2 YYNGEE. CDR3 nucleotide sequence: TGTGCCAGCAGCCCCGGACAGGGGATGGACTATGGCTACACCTTC. Translation gives CASSPGQGMDYGYTF.

The V gene is TRBV7-2, the J gene TRBJ2-7, with 10 bases that match TRBD1. Germline values: CDR1 SGHTA, CDR2 FQGNSA. V was pared by 0 bases and J by 3 bases, with 8 bases of the junction left unmatched. The CDR3 is 17 amino acids. The chain's CDR3 is CASSLAGGGQGIYEQYF. In nucleotides, the CDR3 is TGTGCCAGCAGCTTAGCCGGGGGGGGACAGGGGATCTACGAGCAGTACTTC.

V gene TRBV11-2 combines with J gene TRBJ2-5; 14 nucleotides align to TRBD2. This CDR3 is built from 16 residues. The germline V gene has CDR1 SGHAT and CDR2 FQNNGV. V trimming: 0 bases; J trimming: 5 bases; junction bases outside the gene matches: 2. CDR3 sequence reads: CASSLDRTSGRETQYF. CDR3 nucleotides: TGTGCCAGCAGCTTAGATCGGACTAGCGGGAGGGAGACCCAGTACTTC.

The rearrangement uses TRBV5-4 and TRBJ2-5; TRBD2 aligns across 7 bases. The DNA end lines up better with TRBJ2-7; the J call may be wrong. Germline V CDR1 and CDR2: SGHNT, YYREEE (reference sequence). The CDR3 spans 14 residues. The CDR3 nucleotides are TGTGCCAGCAGCTCTGGACTAGTGTCCTACGAGCAGTACTTC. Its translation is CASSSGLVSYEQYF.

This clone turned up a few times. The V gene is TRBV6-1, the J gene TRBJ1-5; D is unresolved. The germline V and J ends were trimmed by 6 bases and 4 bases, with 13 bases remaining between them. This CDR3 contains 14 residues. The germline CDR1 and CDR2 sequences are MNHNS and SASEGT. Here the CDR3 DNA reads TGTGCCAGCAGACAAGCTCTGGAGAATCAGCCCCAGCATTTT. Its translation: CASRQALENQPQHF.